A selection of T cell receptor beta chains follows, all from one sample in a study of blood T cell repertoires in COVID-19. Method: immunoSEQ multiplex PCR; TCRdb's copy keeps in-frame clones and lacks some. The top ten clones hold 7.5% to 9.5% of a sample with approximately 500,000 clones, roughly 91% of them seen once. Sequenced material: peripheral blood. The receptors were sampled from a woman aged 45 to 65 with COVID-19, enrolled during active disease. Both conserved end residues are part of each CDR3. D genes are given only for firm matches. Size is stated for part of the rows, as once, few or many counts, or as a class when the clone is expanded.

abundance: -
v_gene: TRBV2
d_gene: -
j_gene: TRBJ1-1
CDR3aa: CASSWGGGTNTEAFF
CDR3nt: TGTGCCAGCAGTTGGGGTGGGGGGACGAACACTGAAGCTTTCTTT

abundance: -
v_gene: TRBV2
d_gene: -
j_gene: TRBJ1-5
CDR3aa: CASSDWGVEQPQHF
CDR3nt: TGTGCCAGCAGTGATTGGGGGGTTGAACAGCCCCAGCATTTT

abundance: once
v_gene: TRBV7-9
d_gene: -
j_gene: TRBJ2-3
CDR3aa: CASSQRDSTTDTQYF
CDR3nt: TGTGCCAGCAGCCAACGGGACTCGACCACAGATACGCAGTATTTT

abundance: many
v_gene: TRBV4-1
d_gene: -
j_gene: TRBJ1-6
CDR3aa: CASALSPLINSPLHF
CDR3nt: TGCGCCAGCGCCCTATCCCCCTTAATTAATTCACCCCTCCACTTT

abundance: once
v_gene: TRBV19
d_gene: -
j_gene: TRBJ2-7
CDR3aa: CASSPRTNYEQYF
CDR3nt: TGTGCCAGTAGTCCGAGGACTAACTACGAGCAGTACTTC

abundance: -
v_gene: TRBV29-1
d_gene: TRBD2
j_gene: TRBJ2-1
CDR3aa: CSVRTKIAGGSYNEQFF
CDR3nt: TGCAGCGTCCGGACGAAAATAGCGGGGGGGTCCTACAATGAGCAGTTCTTC

abundance: -
v_gene: TRBV4-1
d_gene: -
j_gene: TRBJ2-4
CDR3aa: CASSQKAWPGRDIQYF
CDR3nt: TGCGCCAGCAGCCAAAAGGCCTGGCCGGGTCGGGACATTCAGTACTTC

abundance: -
v_gene: TRBV10-2
d_gene: -
j_gene: TRBJ2-7
CDR3aa: CASSPTDEQYF
CDR3nt: TGCGCCAGCAGTCCGACAGACGAGCAGTACTTC

abundance: once
v_gene: TRBV7-8
d_gene: -
j_gene: TRBJ1-5
CDR3aa: CASSFPGGNQPQHF
CDR3nt: TGTGCCAGCAGCTTTCCGGGGGGTAATCAGCCCCAGCATTTT

abundance: -
v_gene: TRBV5-1
d_gene: TRBD2
j_gene: TRBJ2-1
CDR3aa: CASSLTSGDPNEQFF
CDR3nt: TGCGCCAGCAGCCTGACTAGCGGGGACCCCAATGAGCAGTTCTTC

abundance: -
v_gene: TRBV19
d_gene: -
j_gene: TRBJ2-3
CDR3aa: CASSILRQGGRDTQYF
CDR3nt: TGTGCCAGTAGTATTCTGCGGCAGGGAGGTAGAGATACGCAGTATTTT

abundance: -
v_gene: TRBV9
d_gene: -
j_gene: TRBJ1-5
CDR3aa: CASSGGVNQPQHF
CDR3nt: TGTGCCAGCAGCGGGGGGGTCAACCAGCCCCAGCATTTT

abundance: -
v_gene: TRBV5-1
d_gene: -
j_gene: TRBJ2-3
CDR3aa: CASSGRTDTQYF
CDR3nt: TGCGCCAGCAGCGGTCGGACAGATACGCAGTATTTT

abundance: -
v_gene: TRBV6-5
d_gene: -
j_gene: TRBJ1-5
CDR3aa: CASSENGEAQHF
CDR3nt: TGTGCCAGCAGCGAGAATGGGGAGGCCCAGCATTTT

abundance: -
v_gene: TRBV7-9
d_gene: -
j_gene: TRBJ1-2
CDR3aa: CASSLIGEGGYTF
CDR3nt: TGTGCCAGCAGCTTAATAGGGGAAGGGGGCTACACCTTC

abundance: -
v_gene: TRBV7-8
d_gene: TRBD1
j_gene: TRBJ1-5
CDR3aa: CASSLLQGVDQPQHF
CDR3nt: TGTGCCAGCAGCTTACTACAGGGGGTTGATCAGCCCCAGCATTTT

abundance: -
v_gene: TRBV7-2
d_gene: TRBD1
j_gene: TRBJ2-7
CDR3aa: CAAKGTGTGYEQYF
CDR3nt: TGTGCGGCGAAGGGTACCGGGACAGGCTACGAGCAGTACTTC

abundance: -
v_gene: TRBV29-1
d_gene: -
j_gene: TRBJ1-5
CDR3aa: CSVESDQPQHF
CDR3nt: TGCAGCGTTGAGAGTGATCAGCCCCAGCATTTT

abundance: -
v_gene: TRBV30
d_gene: TRBD1
j_gene: TRBJ2-5
CDR3aa: CAWSVGQGDRETQYF
CDR3nt: TGTGCCTGGAGTGTAGGGCAGGGGGACAGGGAGACCCAGTACTTC

abundance: once
v_gene: TRBV7-2
d_gene: -
j_gene: TRBJ1-2
CDR3aa: CASSLDRSYGYTF
CDR3nt: TGTGCCAGCAGCTTAGACAGGTCCTATGGCTACACCTTC

abundance: -
v_gene: TRBV6-1
d_gene: -
j_gene: TRBJ1-1
CDR3aa: CASSEVGGRGEAFF
CDR3nt: TGTGCCAGCAGTGAAGTAGGTGGCCGAGGTGAAGCTTTCTTT

abundance: -
v_gene: TRBV3-1/TRBV3-2
d_gene: -
j_gene: TRBJ1-1
CDR3aa: CASSGVGLPMNTEAFF
CDR3nt: TGTGCCAGCAGCGGCGTGGGACTGCCCATGAACACTGAAGCTTTCTTT

abundance: -
v_gene: TRBV4-1
d_gene: -
j_gene: TRBJ1-5
CDR3aa: CASSQGTARGSYQPQHF
CDR3nt: TGCGCCAGCAGCCAAGGAACAGCTCGGGGGAGTTATCAGCCCCAGCATTTT

abundance: -
v_gene: TRBV5-1
d_gene: -
j_gene: TRBJ1-6
CDR3aa: CASSLDTSSGGRNSPLHF
CDR3nt: TGCGCCAGCAGCTTGGATACGTCCTCGGGAGGGAGGAATTCACCCCTCCACTTT

abundance: -
v_gene: TRBV7-8
d_gene: TRBD2
j_gene: TRBJ2-3
CDR3aa: CASSLMGSGGAGTQYF
CDR3nt: TGTGCCAGCAGCTTAATGGGTAGCGGGGGGGCAGGGACGCAGTATTTT

abundance: once
v_gene: TRBV6-5
d_gene: TRBD1
j_gene: TRBJ2-7
CDR3aa: CASSSGTGAREQYF
CDR3nt: TGTGCCAGCAGTTCCGGGACAGGGGCTAGGGAGCAGTACTTC

abundance: -
v_gene: TRBV2
d_gene: -
j_gene: TRBJ2-3
CDR3aa: CASSAGSRQYF
CDR3nt: TGTGCCAGCAGCGCCGGGTCCCGGCAGTATTTT

abundance: -
v_gene: TRBV19
d_gene: TRBD2
j_gene: TRBJ2-7
CDR3aa: CASSKGLAGSYEQYF
CDR3nt: TGTGCCAGTAGTAAAGGGCTAGCGGGATCCTACGAGCAGTACTTC

abundance: -
v_gene: TRBV5-1
d_gene: -
j_gene: TRBJ2-5
CDR3aa: CASSLMGAGRETQYF
CDR3nt: TGCGCCAGCAGCTTAATGGGAGCAGGAAGAGAGACCCAGTACTTC

abundance: few
v_gene: TRBV7-8
d_gene: -
j_gene: TRBJ1-2
CDR3aa: CASSLEQPTNYGYTF
CDR3nt: TGTGCCAGCAGCTTAGAACAGCCTACTAACTATGGCTACACCTTC

abundance: once
v_gene: TRBV19
d_gene: -
j_gene: TRBJ1-3
CDR3aa: CASSQVSSGNTIYF
CDR3nt: TGTGCCAGTAGTCAAGTGAGCTCTGGAAACACCATATATTTT

abundance: -
v_gene: TRBV29-1
d_gene: -
j_gene: TRBJ1-1
CDR3aa: CSVVPGQIEAFF
CDR3nt: TGCAGCGTTGTCCCAGGGCAGATTGAAGCTTTCTTT